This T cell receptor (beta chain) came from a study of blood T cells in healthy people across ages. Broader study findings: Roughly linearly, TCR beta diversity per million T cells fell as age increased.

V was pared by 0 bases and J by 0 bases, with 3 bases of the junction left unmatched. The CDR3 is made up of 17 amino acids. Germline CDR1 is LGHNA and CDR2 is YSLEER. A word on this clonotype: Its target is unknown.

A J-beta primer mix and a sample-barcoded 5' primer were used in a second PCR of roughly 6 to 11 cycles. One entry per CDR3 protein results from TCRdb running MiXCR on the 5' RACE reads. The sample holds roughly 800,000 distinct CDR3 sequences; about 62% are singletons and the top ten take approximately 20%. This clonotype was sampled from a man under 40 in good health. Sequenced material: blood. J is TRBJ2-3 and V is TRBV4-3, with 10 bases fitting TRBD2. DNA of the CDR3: TGCGCCAGCAGCCAAGACCCTAGCGGGAGTAGCACAGATACGCAGTATTTT. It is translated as CASSQDPSGSSTDTQYF.